The present T cell receptor (beta chain) was sequenced within a study of CD4 T cells in relation to SARS-CoV-2 and coronaviruses. The unexposed donors gave CD4+ T cells in 2011-2018, prior to COVID-19. Using immunoSEQ multiplex PCR, the repertoire was profiled, and TCRdb retains in-frame clones only, with some absent. The sample has 68,000 or so clones; just over 90% are singletons. The sample consisted of naive CD4+ T cells from PBMCs. Indicated subset: naive CD4+ T cells isolated by negative enrichment. The receptor was derived from a human donor in good health.

CDR3 in amino acids: CASSSAFDSRELFF. CDR3 nucleotide sequence: TGTGCCAGCAGCTCCGCCTTCGACAGCAGGGAGCTGTTTTTT. The chain is built from TRBV5-4 and TRBJ2-2, with D possibly TRBD1 on 5 matching bases. Germline V gene data show CDR1 as SGHNT and CDR2 as YYREEE (reference sequence). The CDR3 consists of 14 residues. Trimming shortened V by 3 bases and J by 9 bases, and 15 bases separated the two germline ends.